This TCR beta chain was found in a study of T cell repertoires in ileal Crohn's disease. At the level of the study: At postoperative colonoscopy, neoterminal ileum biopsies were taken as M6. Overall study results and limits: Compared with CD4 T cells, sorted CD8 cells carried more expanded clones. Compared with non-smokers, active smokers at surgery showed more clonal expansions.

As for this clone: Its antigen is not identified. Within the sample, other DNA sequences also encode this same CDR3.

Measured with immunoSEQ multiplex PCR; TCRdb has only the in-frame clones, and not every one. The sample has about 10,000 clones, around three quarters seen once. Indicated time point: neoterminal ileum biopsy at postoperative endoscopy, about 6 months after surgery. The clonotype comes from an adult with Crohn's disease. The specimen was ileal tissue.

The CDR3 DNA sequence: TGTGCCAGTACAAGGGGACAGGGCTACGGCTACACCTTC. It codes for CASTRGQGYGYTF. The genes are TRBV19 and TRBJ1-2; the match to TRBD1 covers 9 bases. The ends lost 7 bases at V and 8 bases at J; junction bases unmatched: 8. The germline CDR1 and CDR2 sequences are LNHDA and SQIVND (reference sequence). The CDR3 covers 13 residues.